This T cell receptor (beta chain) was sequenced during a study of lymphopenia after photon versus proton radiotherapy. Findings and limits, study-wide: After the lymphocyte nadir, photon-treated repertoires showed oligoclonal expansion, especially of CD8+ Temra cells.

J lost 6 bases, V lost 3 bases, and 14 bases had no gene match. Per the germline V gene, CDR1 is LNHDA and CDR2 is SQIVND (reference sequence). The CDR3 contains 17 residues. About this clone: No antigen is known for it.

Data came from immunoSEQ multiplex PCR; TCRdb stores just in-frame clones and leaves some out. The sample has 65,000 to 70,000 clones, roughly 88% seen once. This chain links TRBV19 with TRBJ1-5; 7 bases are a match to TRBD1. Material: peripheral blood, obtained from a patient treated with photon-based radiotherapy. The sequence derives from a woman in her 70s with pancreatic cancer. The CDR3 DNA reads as TGTGCCAGTAGTATTAGAAGACCCGACAGGGAGGCTCAGCCCCAGCATTTT. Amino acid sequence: CASSIRRPDREAQPQHF.